The sequence of this TCR beta chain was determined in a study of blood T cell repertoires in COVID-19. About the research overall: Collection of acute and convalescent COVID-19 samples took place in the United States, Italy and Spain. T cells, B-cell-depleted T cells, or PBMCs supplied cDNA or gDNA.

The CDR3 totals 15 residues. CDR1 SNHLY and CDR2 FYNNEI come from the germline V gene. The V segment lost 6 bases and the J segment 6 bases; nucleotides outside the gene matches: 9. In the authors' workflow: Amplification from reference gene primers served as the basis for estimated nucleated cell counts. Data came from immunoSEQ multiplex PCR; TCRdb stores just in-frame clones and leaves some out. That table is the source of V, J and clone size, and D and trimming were worked out from the DNA. The repertoire holds 85,000 to 110,000 clones, with approximately 89% as singletons. The chain uses TRBV2 and TRBJ2-7; 12 bases align to TRBD2. The TCR originated in a woman of 80 years or more in a cohort sampled during active COVID-19. The specimen was peripheral blood. DNA for the CDR3: TGTGCCAGCAGACTCAACCCGGGACTAGCGGGCGAGCAGTACTTC. This translates into CASRLNPGLAGEQYF.